The 13 T cell receptor beta chains in this list originate from one sample, sequenced in a study of T cell repertoires in cytomegalovirus infection. The antigens these receptors bind are not known. TCRdb processed the reads anew with MiXCR; each CDR3 protein has one entry. The repertoire includes around 95,000 distinct CDR3 sequences, about 29% of them detected once, and approximately 71% sits in the top ten. Sample: CD8+ T cells from cultured PBMCs, taken from culture after CMV antigen stimulation. These receptor sequences come from a human donor in good health (CMV status not recorded). Some clones in this sample may be carry-over from other donors' samples.

The chain uses TRBV7-2 and TRBJ1-2; 10 bases map to TRBD1. V was pared by 4 bases and J by 6 bases, with 8 bases of the junction left unmatched. Germline-derived CDR1 and CDR2 are SGHTA and FQGNSA. The CDR3 spans 15 residues. The CDR3 sequence: CASSSPGQGPNGYTF. CDR3 nucleotide sequence: TGTGCCAGCAGCTCTCCGGGACAGGGGCCAAATGGCTACACCTTC.

This sequence joins TRBV7-6 and TRBJ2-7; D not certain. Germline CDR1 is SGHVS and CDR2 is FNYEAQ. The CDR3 runs to 14 residues. V was trimmed by 5 bases and J by 7 bases, leaving 18 bases between them. CDR3 protein: CASSTPPRLGEQYF. In DNA, the CDR3 is TGTGCCAGCAGCACCCCACCCCGGCTCGGGGAGCAGTACTTC.

In this sample, this clonotype turned up a few times. The rearrangement uses TRBV4-1 and TRBJ2-7; tentatively, D is TRBD1 (6 bases). Germline V lookup: CDR1 MGHRA, CDR2 YSYEKL. V dropped 3 bases and J dropped 4 bases, with 19 bases sitting between them. The CDR3 consists of 16 residues. The CDR3 reads CASSQEPRDTGYEQYF. The CDR3 nucleotides are TGCGCCAGCAGCCAGGAACCTCGGGACACAGGGTACGAGCAGTACTTC.

The chain is built from TRBV9 and TRBJ2-5; a weak D match, TRBD1 (5 bases). This CDR3 is 15 amino acids long. Deletions cut 2 bases from V and 5 bases from J, with 16 bases between. Germline V gene lookup returns CDR1 SGDLS and CDR2 YYNGEE. CDR3 nucleotides: TGTGCCAGCAGCGTTGACAGTGGAGAAGTGGAGACCCAGTACTTC. Translation gives CASSVDSGEVETQYF. The variable domain in full, completed from reference TRBV9 and TRBJ2-5, reads DSGVTQTPKHLITATGQRVTLRCSPRSGDLSVYWYQQSLDQGLQFLIQYYNGEERAKGNILERFSAQQFPDLHSELNLSSLELGDSALYFCASSVDSGEVETQYFGPGTRLLVL.

In this sample, this clonotype turned up many times. The chain employs TRBV2 and TRBJ2-2; D uncertain. The CDR3 has 16 residues. V was pared by 4 bases and J by 2 bases, with 14 bases between. Germline-derived CDR1 and CDR2 are SNHLY and FYNNEI. Written as DNA, the CDR3 is TGTGCCAGCAGTGCCCCCCTGGACCAAAACACCGGGGAGCTGTTTTTT. This gives the protein CASSAPLDQNTGELFF.

The rearrangement links TRBV28 to TRBJ1-1; D uncertain. The germline gives CDR1 MDHEN, CDR2 SYDVKM. The CDR3 contains 15 residues. V was pared by 6 bases and J by 1 base, with 15 bases between. Here the CDR3 DNA reads TGTGCCAGCAGCCTTTTTGGCTTTGGGAACACTGAAGCTTTCTTT. Residues: CASSLFGFGNTEAFF.

In its sample, this clonotype was seen many times. The chain couples TRBV7-2 to TRBJ1-2; TRBD1 aligns across 12 bases. Germline-derived CDR1 and CDR2 are SGHTA and FQGNSA. The CDR3 contains 14 residues. V lost 5 bases to trimming and J lost 5 bases; unmatched junction nucleotides: 3. The CDR3 loop is CASSRDRGRYGYTF. The CDR3 DNA reads TGTGCCAGCAGCCGGGACAGGGGGCGTTATGGCTACACCTTC.

The chain links TRBV2 to TRBJ1-1; a weak D match, TRBD1 (6 bases). Germline CDR1 and CDR2: SNHLY and FYNNEI. The CDR3 consists of 12 residues. With 6 bases removed from V and 4 bases from J, the gap between germline ends came to 9 bases. The CDR3 nucleotides read TGTGCCAGCAGGGTAGGGGGCACTGAAGCTTTCTTT. Translated: CASRVGGTEAFF.

This chain connects TRBV12-3 or TRBV12-4 to TRBJ2-7, with 8 bases matching TRBD1. J lost 6 bases, V lost 2 bases, and 3 bases had no gene match. The CDR3 extends over 13 amino acids. CDR3 nucleotide sequence: TGTGCCAGCAGTTTAACAGGGGGAGGCGAGCAGTACTTC. It is translated as CASSLTGGGEQYF.

The V call is TRBV10-3, the J call TRBJ2-5, with D perhaps being TRBD1 or TRBD2 (6 bases each). The CDR3 is 15 residues long. The V gene's germline CDR1 is ENHRY and CDR2 SYGVKD. V was trimmed by 3 bases and J by 3 bases, leaving 14 bases between them. CDR3 region: CAISDILRGEETQYF. CDR3 DNA sequence: TGTGCCATCAGTGACATCCTGAGGGGGGAAGAGACCCAGTACTTC.

This clonotype has more than one count but fewer than ten. The rearrangement links TRBV11-3 to TRBJ2-3; perhaps D is TRBD1 or TRBD2 (5 bases each). The CDR3 has 15 residues. The germline V gene has CDR1 SGHNT and CDR2 YENEEA. V was clipped by 3 bases and J by 2 bases, with 12 bases between them. The CDR3 loop reads CASSLRDGPTDTQYF. In nucleotides, the CDR3 is TGTGCCAGCAGCTTGAGGGACGGACCCACAGATACGCAGTATTTT.

This chain joins TRBV6-6 and TRBJ2-7; tentatively, D is TRBD1 (6 bases). CDR1 and CDR2 from the germline V gene are MNHNY and SVGAGI (reference sequence). The CDR3 spans 13 residues. Trimming cost V 8 bases and J 2 bases, with 13 bases left between them. DNA of the CDR3: TGTGCCAGCGGCGCCCCAGGGGCCTACGAGCAGTACTTC. Its protein product is CASGAPGAYEQYF.

The rearrangement links TRBV7-2 to TRBJ2-3, with 13 bases that match TRBD2. This CDR3 comprises 17 residues. From germline, CDR1 is SGHTA and CDR2 FQGNSA. Germline trimming cut 5 bases from V and 2 bases from J; bases unmatched to any gene: 7. The CDR3: CASSARTSGGFTDTQYF. CDR3 DNA: TGTGCCAGCAGCGCCAGGACTAGCGGGGGCTTCACAGATACGCAGTATTTT. Variable domain in full (rest from reference TRBV7-2 and TRBJ2-3): GAGVSQSPSNKVTEKGKDVELRCDPISGHTALYWYRQSLGQGLEFLIYFQGNSAPDKSGLPSDRFSAERTGGSVSTLTIQRTQQEDSAVYLCASSARTSGGFTDTQYFGPGTRLTVL.